These 23 T cell receptor beta chains share one sample of origin, sequenced in a study of beta chain features in type 1 diabetes (dated by TCRdb to 2016 to 2019). Receptors were amplified or captured by the immunoSEQ multiplex PCR assay. The High Capacity cDNA Reverse Transcription Kit was used to reverse transcribe all of the isolated RNA, meaning that expressed TCRB transcripts were what got sequenced. Held by TCRdb, this immuneACCESS table contains in-frame sequences only and omits some clones. Under half of the omission traces to an unresolved V gene where checked; the cause of the rest is unknown. The sample table records about 620,000 clones; 15% to 19% of these occur just once. The ten largest clones capture about 0.093% of the sample. Source material: naive CD4+ T cells from blood. The cell subset or site label corresponds to: true naive CD4+ T cells. These receptors all stem from a young man in good health.

This sequence joins TRBV27 and TRBJ1-6; D uncertain. The V end was cut by 3 bases, the J end by 7 bases, with 22 bases between. The germline V gene encodes CDR1 MNHEY and CDR2 SMNVEV (reference sequence). This CDR3 region has 18 residues. This chain's CDR3 is CASSFATSGWQRNSPLHF. DNA of the CDR3: TGTGCCAGCAGTTTCGCTACCTCGGGATGGCAGAGGAATTCACCCCTCCACTTT.

This clone has only one observation. The chain is built from TRBV15 and TRBJ1-5; possibly TRBD1 for D (5 bases). Germline V gene sequence: CDR1 LNHNV, CDR2 YYDKDF (reference sequence). This CDR3 is 14 amino acids long. The V end lost 5 bases, the J end lost 9 bases, and 17 bases lay between the germline ends. In DNA form, the CDR3 reads TGTGCCACCAGCCTCTCGGGGGGGTTTCCGCCCCAGCATTTT. Protein sequence: CATSLSGGFPPQHF.

This clone came up many times. The sample holds other DNA sequences that translate to the same CDR3. The rearrangement links TRBV5-1 to TRBJ1-5; tentatively, D is TRBD1 (6 bases). Trimming took off 0 bases at V and 2 bases at J, with 6 bases between the two ends. Germline V gene data show CDR1 as SGHRS and CDR2 as YFSETQ. This CDR3 spans 14 amino acids. The CDR3 reads CASSLEGGNQPQHF. The CDR3 DNA is TGCGCCAGCAGCTTGGAGGGGGGCAATCAGCCCCAGCATTTT.

In its sample, this clone was seen a few times. V gene TRBV14 combines with J gene TRBJ2-3; the D is unclear. Per germline, CDR1 SGHDN and CDR2 FVKESK. Trimming took off 0 bases at V and 2 bases at J, with 15 bases between the two ends. CDR3 size: 17 residues. Here the CDR3 reads CASSQDSLEPVTDTQYF. Written as DNA, the CDR3 is TGTGCCAGCAGCCAAGATTCGTTAGAACCCGTCACAGATACGCAGTATTTT.

This clone showed up just a few times. The V call is TRBV7-2, the J call TRBJ1-2; 8 nucleotides agree with TRBD1. The J segment lost 8 bases and the V segment lost 3 bases, leaving 8 bases of the junction unmatched. CDR3 length equals 14 residues. Germline-derived CDR1 and CDR2 are SGHTA and FQGNSA. CDR3 amino acids: CASSFWQGAEGYTF. CDR3 DNA: TGTGCCAGCAGCTTTTGGCAGGGGGCGGAAGGCTACACCTTC.

This sequence joins TRBV5-4 and TRBJ1-1, with TRBD1 identical over 7 bases. This CDR3 has 14 amino acids. Germline loops: CDR1 SGHNT, CDR2 YYREEE (reference sequence). The trim removed 1 base at V and 4 bases at J, leaving 4 bases unmatched. The CDR3 DNA sequence: TGTGCCAGCAGCTTGAGGTCAGGGGGCACTGAAGCTTTCTTT. As protein: CASSLRSGGTEAFF.

This clone has more than one count but fewer than ten. This sample includes further DNA sequences coding for the same CDR3. V usage is TRBV7-7 and J usage is TRBJ2-1, with D possibly called TRBD1 or TRBD2 (5 bases each). V was trimmed by 0 bases and J by 7 bases, leaving 7 bases between them. The CDR3 length is 13 residues. The germline V gene encodes CDR1 SSHAT and CDR2 FNYEAQ (reference sequence). CDR3 region: CASSLAGGNEQFF. As DNA, the CDR3 is TGTGCCAGCAGCTTAGCTGGGGGAAATGAGCAGTTCTTC.

The rearrangement joins TRBV30 to TRBJ1-3; unclear D gene. The V end lost 3 bases, the J end lost 0 bases, and 3 bases lay between the germline ends. The V gene's germline CDR1 is GTSNPN and CDR2 SVGIG (reference sequence). This CDR3 is built from 12 residues. The CDR3 region is CAWRISGNTIYF. The CDR3, as DNA: TGTGCCTGGAGGATCTCTGGAAACACCATATATTTT.

This clone has a single count. The rearrangement links TRBV12-5 to TRBJ1-5, with 9 bases lining up with TRBD1. With V trimmed by 2 bases and J by 5 bases, 7 bases remained unmatched. The CDR3 totals 16 residues. Germline CDR1 reads LGHNT; CDR2 reads FRNRAP. This CDR3 reads CASGLPTQGADQPQHF. CDR3 DNA sequence: TGTGCTAGTGGTTTGCCGACACAGGGGGCAGATCAGCCCCAGCATTTT.

This clone came up a few times. At one of its ends the junction is not consistent with the germline gene, which may arise from a read error. The rearrangement links TRBV7-7 to TRBJ2-7; D not resolved. This CDR3 has 15 residues. The V gene's germline CDR1 is SSHAT and CDR2 FNYEAQ (reference sequence). In nucleotides, the CDR3 is TGTGCTAGCAGCTTAGCAAAAGGACCGGTATACGAGCAGTACTTC. Translating it yields CASSLAKGPVYEQYF.

The chain recombines TRBV7-2 with TRBJ2-7; perhaps TRBD1 as D (6 bases). Germline V CDR1 and CDR2: SGHTA, FQGNSA. V lost 5 bases, J lost 3 bases, and 11 bases lay in between. The length of the CDR3 is 13 residues. CDR3 residues: CASSPTGIYEQYF. CDR3 coding DNA: TGTGCCAGCAGCCCAACAGGGATCTACGAGCAGTACTTC.

The rearrangement uses TRBV5-6 and TRBJ2-1; no firm D call. This CDR3 is built from 15 residues. V was shortened by 1 base and J by 0 bases, with 8 bases between the two germline ends. Germline V gene data show CDR1 as SGHDT and CDR2 as YYEEEE. Written as DNA, the CDR3 is TGTGCCAGCAGCTTGCTAAAGAGCTCCTACAATGAGCAGTTCTTC. Translating gives CASSLLKSSYNEQFF.

The J gene is TRBJ2-7, the V gene TRBV28; D is unresolved. V lost 3 bases, J lost 12 bases, and 9 bases lay in between. Germline CDR1 reads MDHEN; CDR2 reads SYDVKM. This CDR3 has 10 residues. This CDR3 is CASSFLWTYF. The CDR3 coding sequence is TGTGCCAGCAGTTTCCTTTGGACGTACTTC.

With regard to this clone: This CDR3 is also generated by other DNA sequences in the sample. V is TRBV20-1 and J is TRBJ1-3; D is ambiguous. V was trimmed by 0 bases and J by 4 bases, leaving 1 base between them. Looked up from germline, CDR1 is DFQATT and CDR2 is SNEGSKA (reference sequence). The CDR3 spans 11 residues. CDR3 amino acids: CSAREGNTIYF. The CDR3 DNA is TGCAGTGCTAGAGAGGGAAACACCATATATTTT.

This chain joins TRBV4-2 and TRBJ2-7; D is ambiguous. Trimming removed 2 bases from V and 6 bases from J, with 14 bases in between. The CDR3 has 14 amino acids. Germline V CDR1 and CDR2: LGHNA, YNFKEQ. The CDR3 coding sequence is TGTGCCAGCAGCCAACCCGTCTCAGTAGGCGAGCAGTACTTC. Residues: CASSQPVSVGEQYF.

The sample holds a few counts of this clone. The V and J genes are TRBV15 and TRBJ2-7, with 8 bases fitting TRBD1. The CDR3 is made up of 15 amino acids. V was pared by 5 bases and J by 2 bases, with 8 bases of the junction left unmatched. CDR1 is LNHNV and CDR2 is YYDKDF in the germline V gene (reference sequence). CDR3 residues: CATSRGGTGAYEQYF. In DNA, the CDR3 is TGTGCCACCAGCCGAGGTGGGACAGGTGCCTACGAGCAGTACTTC.

This clone was seen only a few times. The CDR3 coding sequence is TGTGCCAGCAGCTTAACGGGGTTGAACTATGGCTACACCTTC. It specifies CASSLTGLNYGYTF. V usage is TRBV7-3 and J usage is TRBJ1-2; no firm D call. The V gene's germline CDR1 is SGHTA and CDR2 FQGTGA. The V end lost 0 bases, the J end lost 2 bases, and 7 bases lay between the germline ends. There are 14 residues in the CDR3.

Only a few counts were recorded for this clone. The chain couples TRBV10-3 to TRBJ2-5, with D tentatively TRBD1 or TRBD2 (5 bases each). The CDR3 totals 12 residues. The germline V gene encodes CDR1 ENHRY and CDR2 SYGVKD. Trimming pared 7 bases from V and 4 bases from J, leaving 10 bases between. For the CDR3, the DNA is TGTGCCATCATGGGGGATGGAGAGACCCAGTACTTC. Translation: CAIMGDGETQYF.

The gene calls are TRBV10-3 and TRBJ2-3, with no clear D. Trimming shortened V by 3 bases and J by 0 bases, and 10 bases separated the two germline ends. The CDR3 is made up of 15 amino acids. Germline V gene sequence: CDR1 ENHRY, CDR2 SYGVKD. CDR3 sequence: CAISEPTLSTDTQYF. The DNA of the CDR3 is TGTGCCATCAGTGAACCGACTCTGAGCACAGATACGCAGTATTTT.

The CDR3 DNA sequence: TGTGCCAGCAGTTCCCCAGATACGCAGTATTTT. The encoded protein is CASSSPDTQYF. This chain links TRBV6-5 with TRBJ2-3; D remains ambiguous. This CDR3 region has 11 residues. V lost 4 bases and J lost 4, with 3 bases in between. Germline V gene lookup returns CDR1 MNHEY and CDR2 SVGAGI.

This chain joins TRBV29-1 and TRBJ2-7, with 10 nucleotides matching TRBD2. The J segment lost 3 bases and the V segment lost 6 bases, leaving 8 bases of the junction unmatched. Germline V gene lookup returns CDR1 SQVTM and CDR2 ANQGSEA. The CDR3 is 14 amino acids. The CDR3 nucleotides are TGCAGCGTCGACGGACTAGCGGAGGGCTACGAGCAGTACTTC. This translates into CSVDGLAEGYEQYF.

About this clone itself: Sequence at one end of the junction differs from germline and may be a read error. The genes are TRBV4-1 and TRBJ1-3; D is ambiguous. The CDR3 runs to 15 residues. CDR1 and CDR2 from the germline V gene are MGHRA and YSYEKL. Here the CDR3 DNA reads TGCGCCAGCACCCAAACCTTTAGATCGGGAAACACCATATATTTT. It encodes CASTQTFRSGNTIYF.

V usage is TRBV4-2 and J usage is TRBJ2-7; 7 positions agree with TRBD2. The CDR3 covers 16 residues. With 0 bases clipped from V and 0 bases from J, the junction kept 5 bases outside the gene matches. CDR1 is LGHNA, CDR2 YNFKEQ, per germline. CDR3 protein: CASSQDWGGGSYEQYF. CDR3 bases: TGTGCCAGCAGCCAAGATTGGGGGGGAGGCTCCTACGAGCAGTACTTC.